The clone carrying this T cell receptor (beta chain) was recorded once. The target antigen is unknown. The record originates from a study of shared clonotypes between healthy human individuals. Findings and limits, study-wide: Naive CD4 clonotype sharing across a few donors was 5% to 6%.

Investigators divided CD4+ cells into CD45RA+ naive and CD45RA-negative memory subsets. Trimming took 7 bases from V and 4 from J; bases not matched to a gene: 10. Germline loops: CDR1 LNHNV, CDR2 YYDKDF (reference sequence). The CDR3 is 15 residues long. This table comes from immunoSEQ multiplex PCR, and its TCRdb copy is limited to in-frame clones, with some not included. Of some 2.4 million clones detected, roughly 93% appear once; the ten largest clones hold 0.36%. The sequence derives from a man aged 18 to 29 in good health. Some clones in this sample may be carry-over from other donors' samples. The material sequenced was naive CD4+ T cells from PBMCs. The sample's subset: CD45RA+ positively selected. The J gene is TRBJ2-1, the V gene TRBV15; TRBD2 agrees at 7 bases. CDR3 protein: CATTTLGEGYNEQFF. CDR3 coding DNA: TGTGCCACCACCACACTGGGGGAGGGTTACAATGAGCAGTTCTTC.